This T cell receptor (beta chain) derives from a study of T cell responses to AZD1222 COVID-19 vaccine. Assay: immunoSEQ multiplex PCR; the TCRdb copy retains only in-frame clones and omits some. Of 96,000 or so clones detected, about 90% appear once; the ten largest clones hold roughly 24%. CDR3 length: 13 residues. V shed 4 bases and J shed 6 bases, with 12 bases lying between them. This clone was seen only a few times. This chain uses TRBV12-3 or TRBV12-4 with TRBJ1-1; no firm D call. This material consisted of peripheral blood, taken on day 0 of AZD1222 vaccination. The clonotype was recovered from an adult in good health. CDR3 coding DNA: TGTGCCAGCAGTTCGTACACGGGCGCTGAAGCTTTCTTT. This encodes CASSSYTGAEAFF.